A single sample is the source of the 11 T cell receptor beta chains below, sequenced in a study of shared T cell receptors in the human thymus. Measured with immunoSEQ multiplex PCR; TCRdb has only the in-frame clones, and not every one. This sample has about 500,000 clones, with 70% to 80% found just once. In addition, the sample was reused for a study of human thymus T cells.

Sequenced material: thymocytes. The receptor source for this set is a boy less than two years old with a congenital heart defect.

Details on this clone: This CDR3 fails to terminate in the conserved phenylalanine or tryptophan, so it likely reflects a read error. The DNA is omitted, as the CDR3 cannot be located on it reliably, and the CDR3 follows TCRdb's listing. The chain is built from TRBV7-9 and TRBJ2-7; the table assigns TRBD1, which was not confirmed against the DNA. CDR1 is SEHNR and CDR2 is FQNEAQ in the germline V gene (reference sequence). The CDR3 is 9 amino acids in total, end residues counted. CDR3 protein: CASSPGHPL.

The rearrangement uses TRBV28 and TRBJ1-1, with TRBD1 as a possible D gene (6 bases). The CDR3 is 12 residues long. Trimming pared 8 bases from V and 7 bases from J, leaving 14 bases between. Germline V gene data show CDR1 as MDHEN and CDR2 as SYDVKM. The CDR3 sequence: CASFQGFGEAFF. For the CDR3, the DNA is TGTGCCAGCTTCCAGGGGTTTGGTGAAGCTTTCTTT. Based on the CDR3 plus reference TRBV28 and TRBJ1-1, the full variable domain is DVKVTQSSRYLVKRTGEKVFLECVQDMDHENMFWYRQDPGLGLRLIYFSYDVKMKEKGDIPEGYSVSREKKERFSLILESASTNQTSMYLCASFQGFGEAFFGQGTRLTVV.

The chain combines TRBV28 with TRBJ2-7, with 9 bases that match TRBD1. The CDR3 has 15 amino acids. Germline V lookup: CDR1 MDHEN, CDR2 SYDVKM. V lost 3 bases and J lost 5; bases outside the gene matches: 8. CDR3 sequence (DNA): TGTGCCAGCAGTTTCCCCGGGACAGGGTTCCACGAGCAGTACTTC. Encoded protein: CASSFPGTGFHEQYF.

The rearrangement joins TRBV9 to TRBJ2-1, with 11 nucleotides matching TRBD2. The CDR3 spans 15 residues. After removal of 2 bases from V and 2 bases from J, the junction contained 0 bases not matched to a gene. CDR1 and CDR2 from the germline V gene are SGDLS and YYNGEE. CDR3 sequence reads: CASSVSGRAYNEQFF. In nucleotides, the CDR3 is TGTGCCAGCAGCGTTAGCGGGAGGGCCTACAATGAGCAGTTCTTC.

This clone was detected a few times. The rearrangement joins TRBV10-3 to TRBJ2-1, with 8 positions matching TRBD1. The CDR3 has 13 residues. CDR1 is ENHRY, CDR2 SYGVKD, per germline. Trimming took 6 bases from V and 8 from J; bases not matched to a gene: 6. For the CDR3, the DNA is TGTGCCATCAGGGACAGGGTTTACTATGAGCAGTTCTTC. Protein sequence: CAIRDRVYYEQFF.

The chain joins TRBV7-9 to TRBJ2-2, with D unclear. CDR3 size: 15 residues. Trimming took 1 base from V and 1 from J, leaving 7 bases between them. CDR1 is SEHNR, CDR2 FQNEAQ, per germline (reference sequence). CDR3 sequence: CASSLENGNTGELFF. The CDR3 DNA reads TGTGCCAGCAGCTTAGAAAACGGGAACACCGGGGAGCTGTTTTTT.

The CDR3, as DNA: TGTGCCAGCAGCACTAGCGGGAGGGCTGCCGAGCAGTACTTC. Translation gives CASSTSGRAAEQYF. This chain joins TRBV14 and TRBJ2-7, with 13 bases fitting TRBD2. V gave up 5 bases and J gave up 6 bases; unmatched junction bases: 4. This CDR3 region has 14 residues. Germline V gene data show CDR1 as SGHDN and CDR2 as FVKESK.

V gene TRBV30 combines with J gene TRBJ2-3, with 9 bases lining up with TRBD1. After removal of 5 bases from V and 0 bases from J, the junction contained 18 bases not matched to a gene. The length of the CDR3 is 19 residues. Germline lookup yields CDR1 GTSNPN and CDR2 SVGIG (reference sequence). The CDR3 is CAWGGRQGDDSASTDTQYF. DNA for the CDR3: TGTGCCTGGGGGGGGAGACAGGGGGACGACTCAGCTAGCACAGATACGCAGTATTTT.

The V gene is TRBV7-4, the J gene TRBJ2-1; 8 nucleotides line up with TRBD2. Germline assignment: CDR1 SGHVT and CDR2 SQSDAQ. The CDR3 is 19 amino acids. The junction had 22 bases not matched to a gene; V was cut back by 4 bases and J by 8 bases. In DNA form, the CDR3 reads TGTGCCAGCAGCTACCGGTTCGTAGGTTTAGGGACTAGGGCCCATGAGCAGTTCTTC. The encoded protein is CASSYRFVGLGTRAHEQFF.

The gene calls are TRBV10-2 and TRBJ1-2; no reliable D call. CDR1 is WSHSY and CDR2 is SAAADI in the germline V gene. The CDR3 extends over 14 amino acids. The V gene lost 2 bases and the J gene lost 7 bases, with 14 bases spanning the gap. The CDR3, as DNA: TGCGCCAGCAGTGAGCGGGAATGGACGCCTGGCTACACCTTC. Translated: CASSEREWTPGYTF.

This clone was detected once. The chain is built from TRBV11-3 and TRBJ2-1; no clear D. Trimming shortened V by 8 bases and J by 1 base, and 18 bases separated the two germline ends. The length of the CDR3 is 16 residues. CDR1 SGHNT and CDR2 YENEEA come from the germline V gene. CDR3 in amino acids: CASSPSAVTSYNEQFF. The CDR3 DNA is TGTGCCAGCTCACCGTCCGCGGTAACTTCCTACAATGAGCAGTTCTTC.